The clone carrying this TCR beta chain was observed a handful of times. No antigen is known for it. The V gene's germline CDR1 is LNHDA and CDR2 SQIVND (reference sequence). The CDR3 runs 14 residues. V trimming: 5 bases; J trimming: 2 bases; junction bases outside the gene matches: 2. This sample was taken from a study of T cell repertoires in cytomegalovirus infection. General observations from the study: HLA-C-restricted CMV-specific TCR beta clonotypes were dominant in the ex vivo response.

Via MiXCR, TCRdb re-called the reads, giving one row per CDR3 protein. Among about 700,000 distinct CDR3 sequences, roughly 33% were seen once, and the ten largest hold about 18%. V is TRBV19 and J is TRBJ1-2; 10 bases agree with TRBD1. The receptor was derived from a human donor in good health (CMV status not recorded). Some clones in this sample may be carry-over from other donors' samples. Sequencing used cultured PBMCs, obtained from culture after CMV antigen stimulation. CDR3 amino acids: CASSDRGRNYGYTF. The CDR3 DNA reads TGTGCCAGTAGTGACAGGGGGCGAAACTATGGCTACACCTTC.